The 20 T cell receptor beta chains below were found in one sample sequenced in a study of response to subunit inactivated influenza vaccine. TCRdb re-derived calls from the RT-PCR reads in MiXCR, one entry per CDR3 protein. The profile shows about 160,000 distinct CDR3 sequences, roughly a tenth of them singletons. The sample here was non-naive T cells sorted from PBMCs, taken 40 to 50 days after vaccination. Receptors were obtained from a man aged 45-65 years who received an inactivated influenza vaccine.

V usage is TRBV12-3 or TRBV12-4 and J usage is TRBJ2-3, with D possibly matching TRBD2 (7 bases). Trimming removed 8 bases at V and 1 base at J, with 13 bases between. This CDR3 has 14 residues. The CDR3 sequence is CASGGASGTDTQYF. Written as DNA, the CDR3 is TGTGCCAGCGGGGGGGCTAGCGGCACAGATACGCAGTATTTT.

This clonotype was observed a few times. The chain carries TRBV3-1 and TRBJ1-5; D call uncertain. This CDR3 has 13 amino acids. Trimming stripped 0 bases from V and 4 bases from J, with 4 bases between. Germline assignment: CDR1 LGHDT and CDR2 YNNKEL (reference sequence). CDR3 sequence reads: CASSQEQNQPQHF. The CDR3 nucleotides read TGTGCCAGCAGCCAAGAACAGAATCAGCCCCAGCATTTT.

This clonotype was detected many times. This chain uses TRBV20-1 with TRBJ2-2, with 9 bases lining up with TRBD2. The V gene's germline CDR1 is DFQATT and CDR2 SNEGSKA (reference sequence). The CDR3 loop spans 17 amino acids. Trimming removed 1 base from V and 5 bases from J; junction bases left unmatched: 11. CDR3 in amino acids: CSARVWKRGAQTGELFF. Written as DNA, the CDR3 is TGCAGTGCTAGAGTGTGGAAGCGGGGGGCCCAAACCGGGGAGCTGTTTTTT.

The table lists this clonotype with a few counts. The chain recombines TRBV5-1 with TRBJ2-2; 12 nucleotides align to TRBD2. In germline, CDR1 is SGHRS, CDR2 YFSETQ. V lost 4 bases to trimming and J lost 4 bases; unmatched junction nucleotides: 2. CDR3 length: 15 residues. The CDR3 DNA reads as TGCGCCAGCAGCCGGACTAGCGGGGTCACCGGGGAGCTGTTTTTT. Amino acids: CASSRTSGVTGELFF.

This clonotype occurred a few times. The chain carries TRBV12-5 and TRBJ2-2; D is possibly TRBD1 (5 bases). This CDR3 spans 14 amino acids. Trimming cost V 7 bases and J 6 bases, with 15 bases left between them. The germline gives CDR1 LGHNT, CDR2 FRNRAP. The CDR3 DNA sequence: TGTGCTAGTGCCGCCGACAGTGGGGCCGGGGAGCTGTTTTTT. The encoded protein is CASAADSGAGELFF. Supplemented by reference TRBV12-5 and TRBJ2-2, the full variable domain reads DARVTQTPRHKVTEMGQEVTMRCQPILGHNTVFWYRQTMMQGLELLAYFRNRAPLDDSGMPKDRFSAEMPDATLATLKIQPSEPRDSAVYFCASAADSGAGELFFGEGSRLTVL.

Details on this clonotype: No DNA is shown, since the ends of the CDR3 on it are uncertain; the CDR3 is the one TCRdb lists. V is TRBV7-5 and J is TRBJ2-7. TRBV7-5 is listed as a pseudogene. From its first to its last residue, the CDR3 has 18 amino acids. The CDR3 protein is CISVSEAPIIWQVYEQYF.

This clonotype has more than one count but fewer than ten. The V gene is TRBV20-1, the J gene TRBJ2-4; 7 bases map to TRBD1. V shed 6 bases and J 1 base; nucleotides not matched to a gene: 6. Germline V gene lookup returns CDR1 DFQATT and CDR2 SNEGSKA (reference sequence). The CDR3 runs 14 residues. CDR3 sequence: CSAPDRVAKNIQYF. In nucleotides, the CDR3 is TGCAGTGCCCCCGACAGGGTTGCCAAAAACATTCAGTACTTC.

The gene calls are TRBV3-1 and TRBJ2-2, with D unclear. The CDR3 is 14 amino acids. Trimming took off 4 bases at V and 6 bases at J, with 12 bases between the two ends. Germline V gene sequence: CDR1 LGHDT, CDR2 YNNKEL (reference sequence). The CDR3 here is CASSPRAGAGELFF. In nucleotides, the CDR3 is TGTGCCAGCAGCCCTAGGGCTGGGGCCGGGGAGCTGTTTTTT.

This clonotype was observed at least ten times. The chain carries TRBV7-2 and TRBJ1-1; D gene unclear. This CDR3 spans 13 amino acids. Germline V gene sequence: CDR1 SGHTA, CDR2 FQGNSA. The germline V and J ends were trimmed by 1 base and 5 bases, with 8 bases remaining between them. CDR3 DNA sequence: TGTGCCAGCAGCTTAGGTTATGGAACTGAAGCTTTCTTT. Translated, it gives CASSLGYGTEAFF. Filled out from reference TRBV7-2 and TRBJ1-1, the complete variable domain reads GAGVSQSPSNKVTEKGKDVELRCDPISGHTALYWYRQSLGQGLEFLIYFQGNSAPDKSGLPSDRFSAERTGGSVSTLTIQRTQQEDSAVYLCASSLGYGTEAFFGQGTRLTVV.

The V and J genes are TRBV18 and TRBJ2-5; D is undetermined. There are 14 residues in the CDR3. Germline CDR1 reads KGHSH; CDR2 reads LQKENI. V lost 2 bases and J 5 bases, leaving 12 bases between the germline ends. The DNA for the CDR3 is TGTGCCAGCTCACCAGGGATTGGTTTGGAGACCCAGTACTTC. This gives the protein CASSPGIGLETQYF. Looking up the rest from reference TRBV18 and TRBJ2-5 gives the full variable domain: NAGVMQNPRHLVRRRGQEARLRCSPMKGHSHVYWYRQLPEEGLKFMVYLQKENIIDESGMPKERFSAEFPKEGPSILRIQQVVRGDSAAYFCASSPGIGLETQYFGPGTRLLVL.

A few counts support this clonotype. For the CDR3, the DNA is TGTGCCAGCAGCCCGGTGTCGCGGATTAGCACAGATACGCAGTATTTT. Translation: CASSPVSRISTDTQYF. The rearrangement joins TRBV7-3 to TRBJ2-3, with D uncertain. Germline lookup yields CDR1 SGHTA and CDR2 FQGTGA. CDR3 length: 16 residues. V lost 5 bases, J lost 0 bases, and 15 bases lay in between.

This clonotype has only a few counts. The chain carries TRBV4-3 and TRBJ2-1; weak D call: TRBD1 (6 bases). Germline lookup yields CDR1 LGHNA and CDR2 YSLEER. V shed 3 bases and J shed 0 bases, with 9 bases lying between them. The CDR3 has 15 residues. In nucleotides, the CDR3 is TGCGCCAGCAGCCAGGACAGAAGCTCCTACAATGAGCAGTTCTTC. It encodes CASSQDRSSYNEQFF.

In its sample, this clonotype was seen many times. This CDR3 is CASSQEAGANTGELFF. CDR3 bases: TGTGCCAGCAGCCAAGAAGCGGGAGCGAACACCGGGGAGCTGTTTTTT. This sequence joins TRBV4-2 and TRBJ2-2, with 8 positions matching TRBD2. The CDR3 has 16 amino acids. Trimming cost V 0 bases and J 0 bases; bases outside gene matches: 0. The germline V gene encodes CDR1 LGHNA and CDR2 YNFKEQ.

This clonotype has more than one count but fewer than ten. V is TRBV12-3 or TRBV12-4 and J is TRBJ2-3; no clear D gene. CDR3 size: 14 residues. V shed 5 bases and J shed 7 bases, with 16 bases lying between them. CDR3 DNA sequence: TGTGCCAGCAGTCAGGCGCTTCCTAGGTATACGCAGTATTTT. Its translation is CASSQALPRYTQYF.

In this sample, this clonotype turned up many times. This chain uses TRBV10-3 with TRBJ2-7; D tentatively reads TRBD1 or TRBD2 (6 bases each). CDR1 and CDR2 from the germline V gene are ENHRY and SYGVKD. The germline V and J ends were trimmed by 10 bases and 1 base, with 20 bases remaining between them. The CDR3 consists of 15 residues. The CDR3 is CATRTRGGASYEQYF. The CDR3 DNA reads TGTGCCACCAGAACCAGGGGAGGCGCATCCTACGAGCAGTACTTC.

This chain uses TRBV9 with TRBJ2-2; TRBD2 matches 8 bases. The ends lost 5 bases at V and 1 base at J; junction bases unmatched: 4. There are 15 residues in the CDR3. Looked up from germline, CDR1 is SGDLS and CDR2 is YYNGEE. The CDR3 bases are TGTGCCAGCAGGCGGGGGGCAGGGAACACCGGGGAGCTGTTTTTT. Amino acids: CASRRGAGNTGELFF.

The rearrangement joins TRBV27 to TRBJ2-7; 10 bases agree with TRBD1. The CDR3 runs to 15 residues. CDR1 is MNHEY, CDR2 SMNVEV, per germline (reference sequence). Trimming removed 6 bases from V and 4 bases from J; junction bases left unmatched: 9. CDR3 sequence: CASSLGTGDLYEQYF. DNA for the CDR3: TGTGCCAGCAGCCTTGGGACAGGGGATCTTTACGAGCAGTACTTC.

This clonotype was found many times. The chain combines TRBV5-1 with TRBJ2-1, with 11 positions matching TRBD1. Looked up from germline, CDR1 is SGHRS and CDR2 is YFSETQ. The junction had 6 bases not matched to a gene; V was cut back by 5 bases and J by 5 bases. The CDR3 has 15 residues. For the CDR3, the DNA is TGCGCCAGCAGGGAAAGGACAGGGGGCAACAATGAGCAGTTCTTC. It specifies CASRERTGGNNEQFF.

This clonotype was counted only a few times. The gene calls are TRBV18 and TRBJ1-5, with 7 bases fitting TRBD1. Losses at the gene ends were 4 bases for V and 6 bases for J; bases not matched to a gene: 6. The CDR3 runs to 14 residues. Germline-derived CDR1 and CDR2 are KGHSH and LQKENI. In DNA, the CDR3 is TGTGCCAGCTCACAGGGGGCCTATCCTCAGCCCCAGCATTTT. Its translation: CASSQGAYPQPQHF. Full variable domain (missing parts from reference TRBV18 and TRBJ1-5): NAGVMQNPRHLVRRRGQEARLRCSPMKGHSHVYWYRQLPEEGLKFMVYLQKENIIDESGMPKERFSAEFPKEGPSILRIQQVVRGDSAAYFCASSQGAYPQPQHFGDGTRLSIL.

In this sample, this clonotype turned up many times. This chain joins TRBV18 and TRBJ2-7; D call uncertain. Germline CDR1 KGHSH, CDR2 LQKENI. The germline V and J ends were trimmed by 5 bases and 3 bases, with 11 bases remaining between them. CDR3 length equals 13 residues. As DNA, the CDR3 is TGTGCCAGCTCAAAGGACCCGAACTACGAGCAGTACTTC. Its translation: CASSKDPNYEQYF.